The 10 T cell receptor beta chains below were found in one sample sequenced in a study of cytomegalovirus exposure and HLA in healthy donors (dated by TCRdb to about 2017). Libraries were constructed by the immunoSEQ multiplex PCR assay. For the multiplex PCR, a mixture combining 60 forward primers for TCR Vbeta segments and 13 reverse primers for TCR Jbeta segments was used. Not all clones reach the TCRdb copy of this immuneACCESS table, which keeps in-frame sequences only. Checked studies attribute under half of the gap to unresolved V genes and leave the rest unexplained. In this sample the table shows some 130,000 clones, roughly 80% of which occur a single time. Of the sample, approximately 1.2% falls within the top ten clones. Input material: PBMCs. These receptors all come from a man aged 50 to 60 in good health and CMV-seronegative.

The chain has TRBV28 and TRBJ2-7; possible D gene TRBD2, 5 bases. V lost 6 bases to trimming and J lost 5 bases, with 14 bases between them. CDR1 is MDHEN and CDR2 is SYDVKM in the germline V gene. The CDR3 is made up of 13 amino acids. Written as DNA, the CDR3 is TGTGCCAGCAGGTCGGGGATTGAGCACGAGCAGTACTTC. Translation gives CASRSGIEHEQYF.

The rearrangement uses TRBV2 and TRBJ2-2, with TRBD2 identical over 9 bases. The ends lost 5 bases at V and 1 base at J; junction bases unmatched: 2. CDR3 length equals 15 residues. Germline V gives CDR1 SNHLY, CDR2 FYNNEI. The CDR3 spells CASSTSGQNTGELFF. The CDR3 nucleotides are TGTGCCAGCAGTACTAGCGGGCAGAACACCGGGGAGCTGTTTTTT.

The chain couples TRBV2 to TRBJ2-3; D ambiguous. V was shortened by 6 bases and J by 3 bases, with 10 bases between the two germline ends. CDR1 and CDR2 (germline): SNHLY, FYNNEI. The CDR3 has 13 residues. The CDR3 region has the DNA TGTGCCAGCAGCCCAGACTGGACAGATACGCAGTATTTT. Its protein product is CASSPDWTDTQYF.

The sample holds one count of this clone. This rearrangement joins TRBV28 to TRBJ2-1; 12 bases match TRBD2. The CDR3 totals 16 residues. V lost 3 bases to trimming and J lost 9 bases; unmatched junction nucleotides: 9. Germline assignment: CDR1 MDHEN and CDR2 SYDVKM. The CDR3 reads CASSLGASGRATEQFF. CDR3 coding DNA: TGTGCCAGCAGTTTGGGAGCTAGCGGGAGGGCCACTGAGCAGTTCTTC. Together with reference TRBV28 and TRBJ2-1, the CDR3 gives the full variable domain: DVKVTQSSRYLVKRTGEKVFLECVQDMDHENMFWYRQDPGLGLRLIYFSYDVKMKEKGDIPEGYSVSREKKERFSLILESASTNQTSMYLCASSLGASGRATEQFFGPGTRLTVL.

The chain links TRBV5-6 to TRBJ2-5; the match to TRBD2 covers 7 bases. The J segment lost 1 base and the V segment lost 7 bases, leaving 10 bases of the junction unmatched. CDR3 length: 15 amino acids. CDR1 is SGHDT, CDR2 YYEEEE, per germline. CDR3 nucleotide sequence: TGTGCCAGCGGACGGGACGGGGGGAGCCAAGAGACCCAGTACTTC. Encoded protein: CASGRDGGSQETQYF.

This clone was detected only a few times. This rearrangement joins TRBV2 to TRBJ2-4, with 10 bases that match TRBD1. The V segment lost 5 bases and the J segment 9 bases; nucleotides outside the gene matches: 7. The CDR3 runs to 14 residues. Germline lookup yields CDR1 SNHLY and CDR2 FYNNEI. CDR3 in DNA: TGTGCCAGCAGTCGAGAGGGACAGGGGCCCATTCAGTACTTC. It yields the protein CASSREGQGPIQYF.

V usage is TRBV7-3 and J usage is TRBJ1-1; D is undetermined. CDR1 is SGHTA, CDR2 FQGTGA, per germline. The CDR3 sequence is 13 residues long. The V gene lost 5 bases and the J gene lost 1 base, with 8 bases spanning the gap. The CDR3 sequence is CASSRQENTEAFF. DNA for the CDR3: TGTGCCAGCAGCAGGCAGGAGAACACTGAAGCTTTCTTT.

The gene calls are TRBV7-2 and TRBJ2-7, with D possibly TRBD1 on 6 matching bases. V was cut by 2 bases and J by 2 bases, with 25 bases left in between. Germline assignment: CDR1 SGHTA and CDR2 FQGNSA. The CDR3 is 19 residues long. The chain's CDR3 is CASSLSRGGPYRVPYEQYF. CDR3 nucleotides: TGTGCCAGCAGCTTATCTCGTGGGGGCCCTTATAGGGTTCCCTACGAGCAGTACTTC.

This chain connects TRBV6-6 to TRBJ2-1; 8 bases match TRBD2. The germline V gene has CDR1 MNHNY and CDR2 SVGAGI (reference sequence). The CDR3 length is 16 residues. Germline trimming cut 2 bases from V and 9 bases from J; bases unmatched to any gene: 12. Here the CDR3 DNA reads TGTGCCAGCAGTTACCAGGGTGCGGGAGGCATCGGTGAGCAGTTCTTC. Amino acids: CASSYQGAGGIGEQFF.

The chain recombines TRBV7-2 with TRBJ2-5; 8 nucleotides agree with TRBD1. The CDR3 contains 16 residues. Germline trimming cut 1 base from V and 5 bases from J; bases unmatched to any gene: 9. CDR1 and CDR2 (germline): SGHTA, FQGNSA. In nucleotides, the CDR3 is TGTGCCAGCAGCTTAGTCGGCCAGGGGGCAAGGGAGACCCAGTACTTC. Encoded protein: CASSLVGQGARETQYF.